Presented here are 11 T cell receptor beta chains from one specimen sequenced in a study of cytomegalovirus exposure and HLA in healthy donors. The repertoire was sequenced with immunoSEQ multiplex PCR; TCRdb's copy has only in-frame clones and lacks some. The table includes under 150,000 clones, less than 90% detected once. Sequencing used PBMCs. These receptors were obtained from a man aged 18-30 years in good health and CMV-seronegative.

Only a few counts were recorded for this clone. V is TRBV14 and J is TRBJ2-1; no firm D call. The CDR3 sequence is 15 residues long. Per the germline V gene, CDR1 is SGHDN and CDR2 is FVKESK. V lost 5 bases, J lost 7 bases, and 18 bases lay in between. The CDR3 nucleotides are TGTGCCAGCAGCGAGACGCCGTGGGCCCGGAATGAGCAGTTCTTC. Protein product: CASSETPWARNEQFF.

The CDR3 region has the DNA TGCGCCAGCAGCCTGGAGGGAGGTGGAAACACCATATATTTT. Amino acids: CASSLEGGGNTIYF. The chain uses TRBV4-1 and TRBJ1-3; the D is unclear. CDR3 size: 14 residues. CDR1 and CDR2 from the germline V gene are MGHRA and YSYEKL. V was trimmed by 4 bases and J by 3 bases, leaving 10 bases between them.

The chain links TRBV18 to TRBJ2-7; D perhaps matches TRBD2 (5 bases). Germline V gene sequence: CDR1 KGHSH, CDR2 LQKENI. V gave up 5 bases and J gave up 2 bases, with 13 bases separating them. The CDR3 is made up of 14 amino acids. The CDR3 DNA sequence: TGTGCCAGCTCATCTCCTAGCTTCCCCTACGAGCAGTACTTC. Translating gives CASSSPSFPYEQYF. The full variable domain, with the rest looked up from reference TRBV18 and TRBJ2-7, is NAGVMQNPRHLVRRRGQEARLRCSPMKGHSHVYWYRQLPEEGLKFMVYLQKENIIDESGMPKERFSAEFPKEGPSILRIQQVVRGDSAAYFCASSSPSFPYEQYFGPGTRLTVT.

This sequence joins TRBV28 and TRBJ1-1; D gene uncertain. The CDR3 contains 11 residues. The germline V and J ends were trimmed by 7 bases and 6 bases, with 9 bases remaining between them. The germline V gene has CDR1 MDHEN and CDR2 SYDVKM. The CDR3 sequence is CASTRGPEAFF. The CDR3 DNA reads as TGTGCCAGCACCCGCGGGCCTGAAGCTTTCTTT.

The chain uses TRBV28 and TRBJ2-3, with 15 bases that match TRBD2. This CDR3 contains 20 residues. Germline V gene data show CDR1 as MDHEN and CDR2 as SYDVKM. J lost 1 base, V lost 4 bases, and 12 bases had no gene match. In DNA, the CDR3 is TGTGCCAGCAGTTCCCCTGGACTAGCGGGAGGGGCCCCTGGCACAGATACGCAGTATTTT. Encoded protein: CASSSPGLAGGAPGTDTQYF.

V gene TRBV2 combines with J gene TRBJ2-7; D not resolved. Germline CDR1 reads SNHLY; CDR2 reads FYNNEI. CDR3 length equals 13 residues. V lost 6 bases, J lost 2 bases, and 11 bases lay in between. Here the CDR3 DNA reads TGTGCCAGCAGGATTGACATTACCTACGAGCAGTACTTC. It codes for CASRIDITYEQYF.

The chain links TRBV2 to TRBJ2-4, with 12 nucleotides matching TRBD1. The CDR3 spans 16 residues. Germline assignment: CDR1 SNHLY and CDR2 FYNNEI. The ends lost 8 bases at V and 2 bases at J; junction bases unmatched: 7. CDR3: CASEEGTGGPKNIQYF. For the CDR3, the DNA is TGTGCCAGCGAGGAGGGGACAGGGGGCCCCAAAAACATTCAGTACTTC.

The chain couples TRBV27 to TRBJ2-7, with D perhaps matching TRBD2 (6 bases). The CDR3 consists of 16 residues. V lost 2 bases and J 5 bases, leaving 19 bases between the germline ends. Germline CDR1 is MNHEY and CDR2 is SMNVEV (reference sequence). The CDR3 sequence is CASSLNRLVFVNEQYF. The CDR3 coding sequence is TGTGCCAGCAGTTTAAACCGACTAGTGTTCGTCAACGAGCAGTACTTC.

CDR3 region: CASSQDRDFSYNEQFF. DNA for the CDR3: TGCGCCAGCAGCCAAGACCGGGACTTCTCCTACAATGAGCAGTTCTTC. The chain employs TRBV4-3 and TRBJ2-1, with TRBD2 as a possible D gene (6 bases). The CDR3 contains 16 residues. Looked up from germline, CDR1 is LGHNA and CDR2 is YSLEER. Trimming cost V 0 bases and J 0 bases, with 9 bases left between them.

V usage is TRBV15 and J usage is TRBJ2-7; 11 nucleotides agree with TRBD2. This CDR3 comprises 14 residues. V lost 4 bases, J lost 5 bases, and 4 bases stayed unmatched. Per germline, CDR1 LNHNV and CDR2 YYDKDF (reference sequence). The chain's CDR3 is CATSIAGGLNEQYF. The CDR3 nucleotides are TGTGCCACCAGCATAGCGGGAGGGCTGAACGAGCAGTACTTC.

This chain joins TRBV6-5 and TRBJ2-1, with D possibly being TRBD2 (6 bases). The V and J ends lost 2 bases and 5 bases respectively, with 10 bases between them. The CDR3 totals 14 residues. CDR1 is MNHEY, CDR2 SVGAGI, per germline. DNA for the CDR3: TGTGCCAGCAGTTACGACGGGAGACACAATGAGCAGTTCTTC. Encoded protein: CASSYDGRHNEQFF.